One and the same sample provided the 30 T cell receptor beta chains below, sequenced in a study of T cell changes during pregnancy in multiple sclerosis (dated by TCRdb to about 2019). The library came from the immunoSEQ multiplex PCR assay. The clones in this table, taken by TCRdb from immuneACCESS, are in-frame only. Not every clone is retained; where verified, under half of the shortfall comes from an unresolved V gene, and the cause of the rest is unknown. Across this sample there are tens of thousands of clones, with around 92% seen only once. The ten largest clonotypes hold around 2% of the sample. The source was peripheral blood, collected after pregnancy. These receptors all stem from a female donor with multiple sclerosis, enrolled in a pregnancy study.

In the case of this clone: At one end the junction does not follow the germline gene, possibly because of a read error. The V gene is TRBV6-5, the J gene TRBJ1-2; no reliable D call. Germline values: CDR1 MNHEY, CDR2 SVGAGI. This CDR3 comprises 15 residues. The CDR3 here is CASSHLLEGRYDYTF. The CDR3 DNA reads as TGTGCCAGCAGCCACCTCCTTGAGGGAAGGTATGACTACACCTTC.

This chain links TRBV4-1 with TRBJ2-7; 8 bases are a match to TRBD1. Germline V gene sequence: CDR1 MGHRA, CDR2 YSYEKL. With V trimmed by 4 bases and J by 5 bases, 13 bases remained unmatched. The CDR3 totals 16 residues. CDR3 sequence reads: CASSPYLETGVDEQYF. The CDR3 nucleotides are TGCGCCAGCAGCCCTTACCTTGAGACAGGGGTCGACGAGCAGTACTTC.

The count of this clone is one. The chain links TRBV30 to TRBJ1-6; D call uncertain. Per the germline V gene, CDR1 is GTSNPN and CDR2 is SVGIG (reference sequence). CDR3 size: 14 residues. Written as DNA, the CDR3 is TGTGCGAATTATGCCAGCTCCTATAATTCACCCCTCCACTTT. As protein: CANYASSYNSPLHF. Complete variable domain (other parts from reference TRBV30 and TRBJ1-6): SQTIHQWPATLVQPVGSPLSLECTVEGTSNPNLYWYRQAAGRGLQLLFYSVGIGQISSEVPQNLSASRPQDRQFILSSKKLLLSDSGFYLCANYASSYNSPLHFGNGTRLTVT.

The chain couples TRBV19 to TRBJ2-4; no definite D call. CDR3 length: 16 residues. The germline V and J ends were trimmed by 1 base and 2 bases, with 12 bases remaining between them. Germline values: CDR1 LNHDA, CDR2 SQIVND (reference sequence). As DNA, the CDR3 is TGTGCCAGTAGTATAGGCAGGCTCCTGCCCAAAAACATTCAGTACTTC. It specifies CASSIGRLLPKNIQYF.

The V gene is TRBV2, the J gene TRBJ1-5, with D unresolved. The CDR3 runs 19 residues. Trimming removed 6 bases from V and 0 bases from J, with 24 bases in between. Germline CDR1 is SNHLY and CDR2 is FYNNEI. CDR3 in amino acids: CASSKLGASQPYSNQPQHF. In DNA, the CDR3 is TGTGCCAGCAGCAAGCTGGGAGCTTCCCAACCTTATAGCAATCAGCCCCAGCATTTT.

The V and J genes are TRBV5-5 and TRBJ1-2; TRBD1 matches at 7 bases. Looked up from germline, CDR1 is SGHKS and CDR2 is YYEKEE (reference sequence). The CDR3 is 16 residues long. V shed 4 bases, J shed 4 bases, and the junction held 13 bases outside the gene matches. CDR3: CASSHLDEGAVYGYTF. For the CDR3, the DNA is TGTGCCAGCAGCCACTTGGACGAGGGGGCAGTCTATGGCTACACCTTC.

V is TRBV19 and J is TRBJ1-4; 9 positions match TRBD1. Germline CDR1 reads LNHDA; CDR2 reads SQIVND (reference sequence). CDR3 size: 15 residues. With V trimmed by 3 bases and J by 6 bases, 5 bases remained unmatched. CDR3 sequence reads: CASSIQGQGYEKLFF. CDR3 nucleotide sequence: TGTGCCAGTAGTATTCAGGGACAGGGTTATGAAAAACTGTTTTTT.

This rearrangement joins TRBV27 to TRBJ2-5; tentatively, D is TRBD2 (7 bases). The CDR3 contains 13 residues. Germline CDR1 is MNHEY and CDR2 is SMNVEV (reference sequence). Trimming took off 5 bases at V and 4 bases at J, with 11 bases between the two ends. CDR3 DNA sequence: TGTGCCAGCAGTAGGGGGGGTGGAGAGACCCAGTACTTC. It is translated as CASSRGGGETQYF.

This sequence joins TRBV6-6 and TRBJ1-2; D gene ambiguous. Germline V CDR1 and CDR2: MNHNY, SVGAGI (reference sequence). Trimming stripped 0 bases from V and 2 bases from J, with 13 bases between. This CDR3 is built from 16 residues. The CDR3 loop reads CASSYSNLPYNYGYTF. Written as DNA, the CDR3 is TGTGCCAGCAGTTACTCGAACTTGCCTTACAACTATGGCTACACCTTC.

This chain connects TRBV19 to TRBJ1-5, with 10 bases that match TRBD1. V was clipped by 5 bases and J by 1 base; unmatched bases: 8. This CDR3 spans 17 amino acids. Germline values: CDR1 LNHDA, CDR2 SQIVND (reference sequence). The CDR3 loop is CASSAGTGAYSNQPQHF. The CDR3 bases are TGTGCCAGTAGTGCCGGGACAGGGGCGTACAGCAATCAGCCCCAGCATTTT. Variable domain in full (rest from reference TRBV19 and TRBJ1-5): DGGITQSPKYLFRKEGQNVTLSCEQNLNHDAMYWYRQDPGQGLRLIYYSQIVNDFQKGDIAEGYSVSREKKESFPLTVTSAQKNPTAFYLCASSAGTGAYSNQPQHFGDGTRLSIL.

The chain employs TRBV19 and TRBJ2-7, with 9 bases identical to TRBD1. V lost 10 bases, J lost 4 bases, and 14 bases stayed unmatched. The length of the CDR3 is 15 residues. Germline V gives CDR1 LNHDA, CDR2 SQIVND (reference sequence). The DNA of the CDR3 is TGTGCCACCAGTCGAGGAGGACAGGGGATGTACGAGCAGTACTTC. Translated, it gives CATSRGGQGMYEQYF.

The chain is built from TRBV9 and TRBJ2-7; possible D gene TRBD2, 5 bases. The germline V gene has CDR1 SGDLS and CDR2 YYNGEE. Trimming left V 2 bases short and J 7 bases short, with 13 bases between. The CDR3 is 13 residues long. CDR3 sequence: CASSVRPTGEQYF. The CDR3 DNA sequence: TGTGCCAGCAGCGTCAGACCGACGGGGGAGCAGTACTTC.

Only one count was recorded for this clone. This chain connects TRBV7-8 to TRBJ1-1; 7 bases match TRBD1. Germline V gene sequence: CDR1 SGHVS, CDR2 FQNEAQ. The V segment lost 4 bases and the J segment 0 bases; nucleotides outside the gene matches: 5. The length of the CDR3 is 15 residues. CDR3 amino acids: CASSSRQGMNTEAFF. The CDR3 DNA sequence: TGTGCCAGCAGCTCAAGACAGGGAATGAACACTGAAGCTTTCTTT.

CDR3 region: CASSVPGLAGETQYF. The CDR3 DNA is TGTGCCAGCAGCGTGCCGGGACTAGCGGGAGAGACCCAGTACTTC. This chain connects TRBV7-9 to TRBJ2-5; 12 bases fit TRBD2. The CDR3 is 15 residues long. CDR1 SEHNR and CDR2 FQNEAQ come from the germline V gene (reference sequence). The ends lost 5 bases at V and 4 bases at J; junction bases unmatched: 5.

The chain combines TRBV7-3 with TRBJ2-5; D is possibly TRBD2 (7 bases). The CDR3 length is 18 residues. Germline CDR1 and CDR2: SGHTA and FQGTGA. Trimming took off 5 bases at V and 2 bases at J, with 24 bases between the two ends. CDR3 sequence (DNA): TGTGCCAGCAGCCCCCCCGTCAGGGGCGGGAGATTACAAGAGACCCAGTACTTC. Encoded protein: CASSPPVRGGRLQETQYF.

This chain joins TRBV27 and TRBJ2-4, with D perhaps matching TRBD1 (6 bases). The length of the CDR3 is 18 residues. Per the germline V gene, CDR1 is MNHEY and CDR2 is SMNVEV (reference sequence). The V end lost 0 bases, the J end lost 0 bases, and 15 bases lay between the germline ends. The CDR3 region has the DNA TGTGCCAGCAGTTTATCGCGAATTCAGGGGCTAGCCAAAAACATTCAGTACTTC. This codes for CASSLSRIQGLAKNIQYF.

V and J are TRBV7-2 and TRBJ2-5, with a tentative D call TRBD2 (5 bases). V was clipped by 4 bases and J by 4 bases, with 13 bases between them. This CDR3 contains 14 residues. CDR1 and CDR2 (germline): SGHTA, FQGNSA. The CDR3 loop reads CASSSSPGGETQYF. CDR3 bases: TGTGCCAGCAGCTCTAGCCCTGGTGGAGAGACCCAGTACTTC.

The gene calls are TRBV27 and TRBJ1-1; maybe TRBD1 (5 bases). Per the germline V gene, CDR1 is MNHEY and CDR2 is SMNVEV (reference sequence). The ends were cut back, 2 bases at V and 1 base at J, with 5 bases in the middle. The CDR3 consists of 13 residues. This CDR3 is CASSLTGNTEAFF. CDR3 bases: TGTGCCAGCAGTTTAACAGGGAACACTGAAGCTTTCTTT.

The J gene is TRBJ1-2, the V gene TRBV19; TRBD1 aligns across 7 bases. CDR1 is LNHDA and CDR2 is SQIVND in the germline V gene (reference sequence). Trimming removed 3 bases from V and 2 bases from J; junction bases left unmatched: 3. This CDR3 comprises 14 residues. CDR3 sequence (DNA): TGTGCCAGTAGTATTTGGACAGGCAACTATGGCTACACCTTC. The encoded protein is CASSIWTGNYGYTF.

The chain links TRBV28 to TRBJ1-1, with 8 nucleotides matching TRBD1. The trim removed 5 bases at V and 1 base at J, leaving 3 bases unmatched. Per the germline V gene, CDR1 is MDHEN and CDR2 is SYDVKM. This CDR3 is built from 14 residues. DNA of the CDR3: TGTGCCAGCAGTACAGGACAGGGGAACACTGAAGCTTTCTTT. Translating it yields CASSTGQGNTEAFF.

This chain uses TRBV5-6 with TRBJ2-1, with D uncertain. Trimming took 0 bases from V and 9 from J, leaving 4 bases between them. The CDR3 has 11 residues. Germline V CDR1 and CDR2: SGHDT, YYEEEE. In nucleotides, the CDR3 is TGTGCCAGCAGCTTGGATCTTGAGCAGTTCTTC. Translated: CASSLDLEQFF.

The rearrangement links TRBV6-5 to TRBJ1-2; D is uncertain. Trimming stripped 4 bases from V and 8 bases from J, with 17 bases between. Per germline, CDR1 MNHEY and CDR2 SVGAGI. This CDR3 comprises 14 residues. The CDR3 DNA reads TGTGCCAGCAGTTCACTATCTCAAAAAGGAGGCTACACCTTC. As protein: CASSSLSQKGGYTF.

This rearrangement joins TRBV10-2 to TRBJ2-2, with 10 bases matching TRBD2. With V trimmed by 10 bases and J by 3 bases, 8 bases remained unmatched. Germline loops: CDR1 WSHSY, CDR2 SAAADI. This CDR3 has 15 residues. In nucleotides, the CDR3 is TGCGCCACTCGTCGGACTAGCGGAGACACCGGGGAGCTGTTTTTT. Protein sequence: CATRRTSGDTGELFF.

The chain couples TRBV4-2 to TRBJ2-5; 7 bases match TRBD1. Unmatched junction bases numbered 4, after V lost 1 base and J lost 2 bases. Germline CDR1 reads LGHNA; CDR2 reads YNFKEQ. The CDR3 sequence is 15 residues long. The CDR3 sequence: CASSQGGRGQETQYF. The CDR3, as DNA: TGTGCCAGCAGCCAAGGGGGCAGGGGGCAAGAGACCCAGTACTTC.

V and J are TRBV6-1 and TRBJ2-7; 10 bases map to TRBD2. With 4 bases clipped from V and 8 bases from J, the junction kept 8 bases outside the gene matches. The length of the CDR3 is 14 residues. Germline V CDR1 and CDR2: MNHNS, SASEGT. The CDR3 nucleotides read TGTGCCAGCAGTGGAGGGGCTAGCGGGAGAAAGCAGTACTTC. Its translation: CASSGGASGRKQYF.

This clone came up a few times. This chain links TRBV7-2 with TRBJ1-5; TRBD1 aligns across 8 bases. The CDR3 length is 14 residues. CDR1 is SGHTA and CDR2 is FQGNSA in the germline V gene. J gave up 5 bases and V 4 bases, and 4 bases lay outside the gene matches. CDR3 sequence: CASSSQGADQPQHF. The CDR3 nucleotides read TGTGCCAGCAGCTCGCAGGGGGCCGATCAGCCCCAGCATTTT.

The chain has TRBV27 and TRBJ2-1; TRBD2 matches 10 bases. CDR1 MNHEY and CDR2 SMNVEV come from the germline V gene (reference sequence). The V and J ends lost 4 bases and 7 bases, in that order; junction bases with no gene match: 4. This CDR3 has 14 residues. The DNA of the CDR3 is TGTGCCAGCAGTTGGAGCGGGAGGGATAATGAGCAGTTCTTC. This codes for CASSWSGRDNEQFF.

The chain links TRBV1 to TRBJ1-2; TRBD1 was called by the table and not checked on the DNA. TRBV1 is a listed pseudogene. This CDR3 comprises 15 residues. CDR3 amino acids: CTSSQDLEGVRGYTF. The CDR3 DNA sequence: TGCACCAGCAGCCAAGATCTGGAAGGGGTGAGAGGCTACACCTTC.

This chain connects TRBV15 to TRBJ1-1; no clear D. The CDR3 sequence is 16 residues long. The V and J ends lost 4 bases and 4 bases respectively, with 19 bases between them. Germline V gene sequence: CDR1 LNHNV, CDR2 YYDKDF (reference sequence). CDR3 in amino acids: CATSKSPARVGTEAFF. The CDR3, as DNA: TGTGCCACCAGCAAATCCCCGGCGCGGGTGGGCACTGAAGCTTTCTTT.

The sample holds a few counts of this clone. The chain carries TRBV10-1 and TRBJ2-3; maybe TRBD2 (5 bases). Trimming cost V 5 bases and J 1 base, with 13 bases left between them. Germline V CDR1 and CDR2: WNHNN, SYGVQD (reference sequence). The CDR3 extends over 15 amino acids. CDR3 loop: CASSSSEEGTDTQYF. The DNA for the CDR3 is TGCGCCAGCAGTTCCTCGGAGGAGGGCACAGATACGCAGTATTTT.